This T cell receptor beta chain is drawn from a study of molecular identifiers for immune sequencing clone quantification. Investigators produced naive CD8 libraries from around 20,000 to 1,000,000 sorted cells, drawing on 10%, 30% or 50% RNA. Naive CD8 T cells underwent sorting with the CD8+CD4-CCR7+CD45RA+ definition. This CDR3 region has 11 residues. The J segment lost 5 bases and the V segment lost 5 bases, leaving 2 bases of the junction unmatched. CDR1 is DFQATT, CDR2 SNEGSKA, per germline (reference sequence). Via MiXCR, TCRdb re-called the PCR reads, giving one row per CDR3 protein. The sample lists over 550,000 distinct CDR3 sequences; 25% were seen once.

The sequenced sample consisted of naive CD8+ T cells from blood, with Jurkat cell RNA spiked in. Specified subset: FACS-sorted CD8+CD4-CCR7+CD45RA+ naive T cells. The clonotype was recovered from a human donor in good health. Some libraries in this study had Jurkat cell RNA spiked in. The V gene is TRBV20-1, the J gene TRBJ2-7, with 8 bases matching TRBD1. The CDR3: CSALTGDEQYF. The CDR3 bases are TGCAGTGCTTTGACAGGGGACGAGCAGTACTTC.